Shown below are 13 T cell receptor beta chains from a single sample sequenced in a study of early T cells in non-severe SARS-CoV-2 infection (dated by TCRdb to about 2021). The library was built by means of 5' RACE. Sequencing used a NextSeq 500. TCRdb ran its own pipeline on the public reads, namely fastp trimming at Q25 and MiXCR clone calling, and kept in-frame beta chains. Duplicate CDR3 protein sequences are folded into a single record with the most common DNA and genes. The sample table contains about 50,000 distinct CDR3 sequences; only one count was recorded for almost 5.5% of them. The top ten hold roughly 5.2% of the sample. Sample: whole blood, taken at baseline. All receptors come from an adult who was a healthcare worker with PCR-confirmed SARS-CoV-2 infection or an uninfected control (not recorded which).

This clonotype has at least ten counts. The chain recombines TRBV20-1 with TRBJ1-4; weak D call: TRBD1 (5 bases). V shed 3 bases and J shed 7 bases, with 15 bases lying between them. CDR3 length equals 14 residues. CDR1 is DFQATT and CDR2 is SNEGSKA in the germline V gene (reference sequence). The CDR3 DNA reads as TGCAGTGCTAGTCGGAGGCAGGGTAGTGAAAAACTGTTTTTT. This sequence encodes CSASRRQGSEKLFF.

This clonotype rates as medium-sized. CDR3 DNA: TGTGCCAGCGGGACAGGGAGCTCCTACGAGCAGTACTTC. Translated, it gives CASGTGSSYEQYF. This rearrangement joins TRBV19 to TRBJ2-7; 9 bases are a match to TRBD1. There are 13 residues in the CDR3. The junction had 3 bases not matched to a gene; V was cut back by 9 bases and J by 0 bases. CDR1 is LNHDA, CDR2 SQIVND, per germline (reference sequence). The whole variable domain, remainder taken from reference TRBV19 and TRBJ2-7, is DGGITQSPKYLFRKEGQNVTLSCEQNLNHDAMYWYRQDPGQGLRLIYYSQIVNDFQKGDIAEGYSVSREKKESFPLTVTSAQKNPTAFYLCASGTGSSYEQYFGPGTRLTVT.

In its sample, this clonotype was seen many times. V gene TRBV6-5 combines with J gene TRBJ2-1; D is ambiguous. In germline, CDR1 is MNHEY, CDR2 SVGAGI. The V end was cut by 4 bases, the J end by 4 bases, with 11 bases between. This CDR3 region has 14 residues. This chain's CDR3 is CASSFNLDYNEQFF. CDR3 nucleotides: TGTGCCAGCAGTTTCAATTTGGATTACAATGAGCAGTTCTTC.

This clonotype was seen ten or more times. V and J are TRBV7-6 and TRBJ2-1; D possibly corresponds to TRBD1 (6 bases). The V and J ends lost 5 bases and 0 bases respectively, with 11 bases between them. This CDR3 is 15 amino acids long. Germline CDR1 SGHVS, CDR2 FNYEAQ. CDR3 sequence reads: CASSLQGSSYNEQFF. The CDR3 DNA follows: TGTGCCAGCAGCCTCCAGGGGAGCTCCTACAATGAGCAGTTCTTC.

The chain carries TRBV28 and TRBJ1-2, with D perhaps matching TRBD1 (5 bases). This CDR3 is 13 amino acids long. CDR1 is MDHEN and CDR2 is SYDVKM in the germline V gene. The ends were cut back, 8 bases at V and 3 bases at J, with 13 bases in the middle. CDR3 amino acids: CASFNQGDYGYTF. The CDR3 DNA is TGTGCCAGCTTTAACCAGGGTGACTATGGCTACACCTTC.

A few counts support this clonotype. This rearrangement joins TRBV7-2 to TRBJ2-7, with D hard to call. The germline V gene has CDR1 SGHTA and CDR2 FQGNSA. The CDR3 runs 13 residues. V lost 3 bases, J lost 2 bases, and 8 bases lay in between. This CDR3 reads CASSFIDTYEQYF. CDR3 sequence (DNA): TGTGCCAGCAGCTTCATAGATACCTACGAGCAGTACTTC. Together with reference TRBV7-2 and TRBJ2-7, the CDR3 gives the full variable domain: GAGVSQSPSNKVTEKGKDVELRCDPISGHTALYWYRQSLGQGLEFLIYFQGNSAPDKSGLPSDRFSAERTGGSVSTLTIQRTQQEDSAVYLCASSFIDTYEQYFGPGTRLTVT.

This clonotype was recorded at least ten times. The chain employs TRBV9 and TRBJ2-1, with D uncertain. V dropped 0 bases and J dropped 7 bases, with 8 bases sitting between them. Germline V lookup: CDR1 SGDLS, CDR2 YYNGEE. This CDR3 comprises 13 residues. CDR3 DNA: TGTGCCAGCAGCGTAGCTAGTAGGAATGAGCAGTTCTTC. Amino acids: CASSVASRNEQFF.

This clonotype has at least ten counts. The V and J genes are TRBV20-1 and TRBJ1-1; 7 positions match TRBD1. The CDR3 length is 14 residues. Germline V gene lookup returns CDR1 DFQATT and CDR2 SNEGSKA (reference sequence). Trimming took 6 bases from V and 4 from J; bases not matched to a gene: 11. The CDR3 DNA is TGCAGTGCCAGGACGGAGGACAGGTTCACTGAAGCTTTCTTT. Encoded protein: CSARTEDRFTEAFF.

Ten or more counts support this clonotype. The rearrangement links TRBV5-1 to TRBJ2-3; D gene unclear. The CDR3 consists of 16 residues. The germline V gene encodes CDR1 SGHRS and CDR2 YFSETQ. With 4 bases removed from V and 0 bases from J, the gap between germline ends came to 15 bases. Written as DNA, the CDR3 is TGCGCCAGCAGCCTTCAAGCGAGAGCTAGCACAGATACGCAGTATTTT. It is translated as CASSLQARASTDTQYF.

This clonotype was counted at least ten times. CDR3 residues: CASSLLGIYEQYF. The CDR3 DNA reads as TGTGCCAGCAGCCTCCTGGGCATCTACGAGCAGTACTTC. This sequence joins TRBV9 and TRBJ2-7; D is undetermined. CDR3 size: 13 residues. CDR1 and CDR2 (germline): SGDLS, YYNGEE. V was trimmed by 4 bases and J by 3 bases, leaving 11 bases between them. Full variable domain (outside the CDR3, taken from reference TRBV9 and TRBJ2-7): DSGVTQTPKHLITATGQRVTLRCSPRSGDLSVYWYQQSLDQGLQFLIQYYNGEERAKGNILERFSAQQFPDLHSELNLSSLELGDSALYFCASSLLGIYEQYFGPGTRLTVT.

Remarks on this clonotype: A much larger clone lies one base from this, so it may be a read error. The rearrangement joins TRBV19 to TRBJ1-2; the D gene is possibly TRBD1 (5 bases). CDR1 and CDR2 (germline): LNHDA, SQIVND (reference sequence). The CDR3 sequence is 12 residues long. Trimming removed 4 bases at V and 6 bases at J, with 9 bases between. The CDR3 nucleotides read TGTGCCAGTAGTAACAGGTACCATGGCTACACCTTC. Protein sequence: CASSNRYHGYTF.

Ten or more counts support this clonotype. The chain couples TRBV20-1 to TRBJ1-6; D uncertain. Trimming removed 3 bases from V and 1 base from J, with 10 bases in between. Germline CDR1 and CDR2: DFQATT and SNEGSKA (reference sequence). CDR3 length: 15 residues. The CDR3 nucleotides read TGCAGTGCTAGTTCTGGACTTTCCTATAATTCACCCCTCCACTTT. It translates to CSASSGLSYNSPLHF.

This clonotype was counted ten times or more. The genes are TRBV30 and TRBJ2-7; D unresolved. V gave up 2 bases and J gave up 0 bases, with 8 bases separating them. Germline loops: CDR1 GTSNPN, CDR2 SVGIG (reference sequence). This CDR3 is built from 13 residues. CDR3 coding DNA: TGTGCCTGGAGTCCTGGATTCTCCTACGAGCAGTACTTC. Translation gives CAWSPGFSYEQYF.